Each of the 20 T cell receptor beta chains below was sequenced from the same sample in a study of blood T cell repertoires in COVID-19. The assay was immunoSEQ multiplex PCR, and TCRdb's table has in-frame clones only and misses some. The sample records about 200,000 clones, over 70% being singletons. Sample: peripheral blood. The receptors here all came from a woman between 70 and 85 years old with acute or convalescent COVID-19.

This sequence joins TRBV6-5 and TRBJ2-3; no clear D gene. V was pared by 6 bases and J by 7 bases, with 14 bases between. In germline, CDR1 is MNHEY, CDR2 SVGAGI. This CDR3 spans 13 amino acids. CDR3 coding DNA: TGTGCCAGCAGCGCCAATATACAGTATACGCAGTATTTT. It specifies CASSANIQYTQYF.

The chain joins TRBV7-2 to TRBJ1-5, with 7 bases matching TRBD1. This CDR3 has 15 amino acids. Germline V lookup: CDR1 SGHTA, CDR2 FQGNSA. V gave up 2 bases and J gave up 4 bases; unmatched junction bases: 5. The CDR3 loop reads CASSLSTGQNQPQHF. The CDR3, as DNA: TGTGCCAGCAGCTTATCGACAGGGCAGAATCAGCCCCAGCATTTT. Drawing the rest from reference TRBV7-2 and TRBJ1-5, the complete variable domain is GAGVSQSPSNKVTEKGKDVELRCDPISGHTALYWYRQSLGQGLEFLIYFQGNSAPDKSGLPSDRFSAERTGGSVSTLTIQRTQQEDSAVYLCASSLSTGQNQPQHFGDGTRLSIL.

The rearrangement links TRBV12-5 to TRBJ2-3, with a possible D match to TRBD2 (6 bases). Germline V gene data show CDR1 as LGHNT and CDR2 as FRNRAP. The CDR3 extends over 16 amino acids. The V and J ends lost 3 bases and 6 bases respectively, with 19 bases between them. In DNA, the CDR3 is TGTGCTAGTGGTTTACCTCCGGGACTCTCCGGTGATACGCAGTATTTT. This encodes CASGLPPGLSGDTQYF.

The chain couples TRBV19 to TRBJ1-5, with a possible D match to TRBD1 (5 bases). This CDR3 region has 17 residues. V dropped 1 base and J dropped 2 bases, with 15 bases sitting between them. Germline CDR1 is LNHDA and CDR2 is SQIVND (reference sequence). Written as DNA, the CDR3 is TGTGCCAGTAGTATAGGCGGGGCAGGGTGGCGCAATCAGCCCCAGCATTTT. Translation gives CASSIGGAGWRNQPQHF.

With respect to this clone: The identical CDR3 is also encoded by other nucleotide sequences in the sample. CDR3 bases: TGTGCCAGCAGTGATCGGTACGAGCAGTACTTC. The encoded protein is CASSDRYEQYF. The J gene is TRBJ2-7, the V gene TRBV2; D unclear. Trimming cost V 3 bases and J 4 bases, with 4 bases left between them. The CDR3 spans 11 residues. Germline lookup yields CDR1 SNHLY and CDR2 FYNNEI. The full variable domain, rest sourced from reference TRBV2 and TRBJ2-7, is EPEVTQTPSHQVTQMGQEVILRCVPISNHLYFYWYRQILGQKVEFLVSFYNNEISEKSEIFDDQFSVERPDGSNFTLKIRSTKLEDSAMYFCASSDRYEQYFGPGTRLTVT.

On this clone: The sample has other DNA sequences that encode this CDR3 too. This rearrangement joins TRBV20-1 to TRBJ2-7, with a tentative D call TRBD1 (6 bases). Between the trimmed V and J ends, which lost 6 bases and 5 bases, there was a span of 11 bases. The germline CDR1 and CDR2 sequences are DFQATT and SNEGSKA (reference sequence). The CDR3 is 11 amino acids. The CDR3 DNA reads as TGCAGTGCCGCTCAGGGGAACGAGCAGTACTTC. This codes for CSAAQGNEQYF.

The table lists this clone with a count of one. Other DNA sequences in this sample translate to the same CDR3. This chain links TRBV29-1 with TRBJ1-5; the match to TRBD1 covers 9 bases. The ends lost 6 bases at V and 4 bases at J; junction bases unmatched: 4. The CDR3 has 13 residues. Per germline, CDR1 SQVTM and CDR2 ANQGSEA. The CDR3 DNA is TGCAGCGTGGCCGGGACAGGGAATCAGCCCCAGCATTTT. It encodes CSVAGTGNQPQHF.

This chain joins TRBV6-6 and TRBJ1-1, with D possibly TRBD1 on 5 matching bases. Trimming removed 7 bases at V and 7 bases at J, with 13 bases between. Germline lookup yields CDR1 MNHNY and CDR2 SVGAGI (reference sequence). The CDR3 sequence is 12 residues long. The CDR3 loop reads CASNQLGGEAFF. CDR3 nucleotides: TGTGCCAGCAATCAGTTGGGGGGTGAAGCTTTCTTT.

This clone was counted at least ten times. The chain uses TRBV18 and TRBJ2-3; 7 bases line up with TRBD1. This CDR3 region has 13 residues. Germline CDR1 is KGHSH and CDR2 is LQKENI. Losses at the gene ends were 5 bases for V and 6 bases for J; bases not matched to a gene: 5. The CDR3 DNA reads as TGTGCCAGCTCATCCGGGACAGCCGATACGCAGTATTTT. It specifies CASSSGTADTQYF.

This chain joins TRBV27 and TRBJ2-7; the match to TRBD2 covers 8 bases. Germline CDR1 MNHEY, CDR2 SMNVEV (reference sequence). CDR3 size: 17 residues. V lost 4 bases and J lost 2; bases outside the gene matches: 13. The CDR3: CASSSPPGGGDTYEQYF. The CDR3 region has the DNA TGTGCCAGCAGTTCGCCGCCCGGGGGGGGCGATACCTACGAGCAGTACTTC.

This clone was found a few times. The rearrangement joins TRBV3-1 (or the pseudogene TRBV3-2) to TRBJ2-5; a possible D gene is TRBD1 (5 bases). Germline V gene lookup returns CDR1 LGHDT and CDR2 YNNKEL (reference sequence). The V gene lost 1 base and the J gene lost 3 bases, with 6 bases spanning the gap. The CDR3 sequence is 13 residues long. The CDR3 DNA reads as TGTGCCAGCAGCCAAGGGACAAAAGAGACCCAGTACTTC. It specifies CASSQGTKETQYF.

The chain combines TRBV15 with TRBJ1-6; no clear D. The CDR3 runs to 14 residues. V was clipped by 5 bases and J by 3 bases, with 8 bases between them. In germline, CDR1 is LNHNV, CDR2 YYDKDF (reference sequence). CDR3 bases: TGTGCCACCAGCGAGCGGGGCTATAATTCACCCCTCCACTTT. Translated: CATSERGYNSPLHF.

The chain couples TRBV27 to TRBJ1-2; a weak D match, TRBD1 (6 bases). The germline CDR1 and CDR2 sequences are MNHEY and SMNVEV (reference sequence). This CDR3 is 15 amino acids long. Trimming took 6 bases from V and 2 from J, leaving 16 bases between them. Here the CDR3 reads CASSPSWTENYGYTF. CDR3 nucleotide sequence: TGTGCCAGCAGCCCATCTTGGACAGAGAACTATGGCTACACCTTC.

The chain uses TRBV7-2 and TRBJ2-1; D is possibly TRBD2 (7 bases). This CDR3 contains 13 residues. Between the trimmed V and J ends, which lost 11 bases and 9 bases, there was a span of 20 bases. CDR1 is SGHTA and CDR2 is FQGNSA in the germline V gene. The CDR3, as DNA: TGTGCCCTCAGAGGGGGGGCTCTAGGTGAGCAGTTCTTC. Protein sequence: CALRGGALGEQFF.

This clone was recorded only once. The chain employs TRBV24-1 and TRBJ2-2, with 8 positions matching TRBD1. Germline CDR1 KGHDR, CDR2 SFDVKD. The CDR3 runs 17 residues. V lost 3 bases, J lost 6 bases, and 11 bases stayed unmatched. The CDR3 loop reads CATSDTPGTGVPGELFF. Here the CDR3 DNA reads TGTGCCACCAGTGATACTCCCGGGACAGGAGTACCCGGGGAGCTGTTTTTT.

V gene TRBV19 combines with J gene TRBJ1-2, with 9 bases matching TRBD1. This CDR3 spans 17 amino acids. The V gene end was trimmed by 1 base and the J gene end by 4 bases; junction bases not matched to a gene: 10. Germline V gene lookup returns CDR1 LNHDA and CDR2 SQIVND (reference sequence). The CDR3 reads CASSIGPYRGRSYGYTF. CDR3 bases: TGTGCCAGTAGTATAGGACCTTACAGGGGGCGAAGCTATGGCTACACCTTC.

This clone appeared a single time. CDR3: CATRQGILGPINTKRQETQYF. The CDR3 DNA sequence: TGTGCCACCAGACAGGGGATTTTGGGGCCCATCAATACTAAACGTCAAGAGACCCAGTACTTC. V and J are TRBV24-1 and TRBJ2-5; 7 bases agree with TRBD1. CDR1 KGHDR and CDR2 SFDVKD come from the germline V gene. Trimming at V came to 7 bases and at J to 2 bases, leaving 27 bases not matched to a gene. CDR3 length: 21 amino acids.

J is TRBJ2-3 and V is TRBV30; maybe TRBD2 (5 bases). V was trimmed by 1 base and J by 6 bases, leaving 17 bases between them. This CDR3 spans 15 amino acids. Germline V lookup: CDR1 GTSNPN, CDR2 SVGIG (reference sequence). CDR3 residues: CAWSEDSLVSDTQYF. CDR3 in DNA: TGTGCCTGGAGTGAGGACTCTTTAGTGTCGGATACGCAGTATTTT. Filled out from reference TRBV30 and TRBJ2-3, the complete variable domain reads SQTIHQWPATLVQPVGSPLSLECTVEGTSNPNLYWYRQAAGRGLQLLFYSVGIGQISSEVPQNLSASRPQDRQFILSSKKLLLSDSGFYLCAWSEDSLVSDTQYFGPGTRLTVL.

This clone occurred a few times. V and J are TRBV4-2 and TRBJ1-5; a possible D gene is TRBD1 (5 bases). Germline CDR1 is LGHNA and CDR2 is YNFKEQ. The V gene lost 0 bases and the J gene lost 4 bases, with 13 bases spanning the gap. The CDR3 consists of 16 residues. CDR3 in DNA: TGTGCCAGCAGCCAAGATGGGGCGGGGAAGAATCAGCCCCAGCATTTT. As protein: CASSQDGAGKNQPQHF.

The gene calls are TRBV7-2 and TRBJ1-4; possible D gene TRBD1, 5 bases. Trimming removed 6 bases at V and 0 bases at J, with 17 bases between. The germline V gene encodes CDR1 SGHTA and CDR2 FQGNSA. The CDR3 is made up of 17 amino acids. CDR3 coding DNA: TGTGCCAGCAGTTCTACGACCTCGACAGCAACTAATGAAAAACTGTTTTTT. This gives the protein CASSSTTSTATNEKLFF. Supplemented by reference TRBV7-2 and TRBJ1-4, the full variable domain reads GAGVSQSPSNKVTEKGKDVELRCDPISGHTALYWYRQSLGQGLEFLIYFQGNSAPDKSGLPSDRFSAERTGGSVSTLTIQRTQQEDSAVYLCASSSTTSTATNEKLFFGSGTQLSVL.